The entry that follows covers one T cell receptor beta chain sequence. There is no known antigen for this receptor. The sample holds no much larger clone one base away, and base qualities are not on file. The data originate from a study of technical replicates of blood from a few donors listed by TCRdb under 2017. Library generation was performed with the immunoSEQ multiplex PCR assay. TCRdb retrieved this table from immuneACCESS and kept in-frame rearrangements only. Not all clones are present; in checked studies, unresolved V genes account for under half, and no reason is known for the remainder. This sample holds more than 15,000 clones; 82% were observed only once. 10% of the sample goes to the ten largest clones. V is reduced by 7 bases and J by 5 bases, leaving a spacing of 16 bases between them. In the germline V gene, CDR1 corresponds to SNHLY and CDR2 to FYNNEI. From cysteine to phenylalanine, the CDR3 is 14 amino acids long. Kept here is only the CDR3 DNA, which spans 42 bases and is read in frame from base 1.

The receptor was derived from a human donor in good health. Some clones in this sample may be carry-over from other donors' samples. Sample: PBMCs. This chain is built from TRBV2 and TRBJ2-3; the D region possibly corresponds to TRBD2 (5 bases align). The base sequence is TGTGCCAGCACGGGATTTAGACTGAGAGATACGCAGTATTTT. Its translation is CASTGFRLRDTQYF. The CDR3 plus the reference TRBV2 and TRBJ2-3 genes for the other parts give the full variable domain: EPEVTQTPSHQVTQMGQEVILRCVPISNHLYFYWYRQILGQKVEFLVSFYNNEISEKSEIFDDQFSVERPDGSNFTLKIRSTKLEDSAMYFCASTGFRLRDTQYFGPGTRLTVL.